This T cell receptor beta chain was recovered during a study of blood T cell repertoires in COVID-19. In this sample, this clone turned up once. CDR3 length: 13 residues. J lost 3 bases, V lost 4 bases, and 3 bases had no gene match. Germline assignment: CDR1 SNHLY and CDR2 FYNNEI. Some clones are missing from TCRdb's copy, which holds only in-frame ones; the method was immunoSEQ multiplex PCR. This table holds approximately 180,000 clones, 80% to 90% found once. The receptor was isolated from a human donor with active or convalescent COVID-19. The donor label of this sample is uncertain. Sequenced material: peripheral blood. The gene calls are TRBV2 and TRBJ2-7, with 7 nucleotides matching TRBD1. The CDR3 nucleotides read TGTGCCAGCAGTGTCCCAGGGGGCTACGAGCAGTACTTC. This encodes CASSVPGGYEQYF.